This TCR beta chain was identified during a study of blood T cell repertoires in COVID-19. About the research overall: From T cells, B-cell-depleted T cells, or PBMCs came the material, which was cDNA or gDNA.

The data were produced by immunoSEQ multiplex PCR, yet TCRdb's version contains in-frame clones alone and is incomplete. In the table there are around 220,000 clones, around 84% of which are singletons. The CDR3 is 18 residues long. The germline V gene encodes CDR1 LNHDA and CDR2 SQIVND (reference sequence). J was trimmed by 1 base and V by 5 bases; bases with no gene match: 7. Sequencing used peripheral blood. This clonotype was obtained from a man aged 50-59 years with acute or convalescent COVID-19. This chain uses TRBV19 with TRBJ2-3; 15 positions match TRBD2. CDR3 loop: CASSSSGLAGGGTDTQYF. As DNA, the CDR3 is TGTGCCAGTAGTTCGTCAGGACTAGCGGGGGGGGGCACAGATACGCAGTATTTT.